Listed below are T cell receptor beta chains from one sample, sequenced in a study of chemoradiotherapy in HPV16-positive cancers. The repertoire was sequenced with immunoSEQ multiplex PCR; TCRdb's copy has only in-frame clones and lacks some. The sample holds 20,000 or so clones, 75% to 90% seen once. Sequenced here: blood, sampled from a patient who underwent chemoradiotherapy. These receptors originate from a human donor with HPV-associated anogenital cancer. Each CDR3 is given with its conserved first and last residue. The D gene is left open where the match is weak. Size is omitted from some rows. Given values are once, few, many or a class for expanded clones.

D gene,J gene,clone size,V gene,CDR3 protein
TRBD1,TRBJ1-5,.,TRBV2,CASSAQGVDQPQHF
TRBD1,TRBJ1-2,.,TRBV7-2,CASSLGGGGGTNYGYTF
.,TRBJ1-6,.,TRBV30,CAWSVRDTSPLHF
TRBD1,TRBJ1-1,.,TRBV6-5,CASRGTVGTEAFF
.,TRBJ1-1,.,TRBV19,CASTPRRQPNTEAFF
TRBD1,TRBJ1-6,.,TRBV10-3,CATAPGQGGNSPLHF
TRBD1,TRBJ1-6,.,TRBV5-6,CASSLGLPGQGVNSPLHF
.,TRBJ1-1,.,TRBV5-1,CASSLGYTEAFF
TRBD1,TRBJ1-6,.,TRBV19,CASKTGDSPLHF
.,TRBJ1-2,.,TRBV29-1,CSVVGRTNGYTF
.,TRBJ2-5,.,TRBV6-5,CASRGSGRETQYF
.,TRBJ2-5,.,TRBV7-2,CASSPDRLQAETQYF
.,TRBJ2-1,once,TRBV5-5,CASSLSNEQFF
.,TRBJ1-6,.,TRBV5-1,CASSLGADNSPLHF
TRBD1,TRBJ1-6,.,TRBV7-2,CASSTQGQTNSPLHF